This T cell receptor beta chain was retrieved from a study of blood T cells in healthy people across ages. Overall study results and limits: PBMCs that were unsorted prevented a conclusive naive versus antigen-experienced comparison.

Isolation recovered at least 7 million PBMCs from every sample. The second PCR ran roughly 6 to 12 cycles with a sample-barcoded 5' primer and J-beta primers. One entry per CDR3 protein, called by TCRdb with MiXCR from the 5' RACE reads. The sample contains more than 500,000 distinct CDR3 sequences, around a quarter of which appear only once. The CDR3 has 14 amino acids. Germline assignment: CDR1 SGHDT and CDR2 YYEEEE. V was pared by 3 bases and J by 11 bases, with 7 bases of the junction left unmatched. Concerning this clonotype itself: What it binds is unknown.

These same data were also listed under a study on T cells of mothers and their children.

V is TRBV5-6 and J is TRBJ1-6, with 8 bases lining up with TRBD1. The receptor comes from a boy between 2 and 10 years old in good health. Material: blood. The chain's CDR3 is CASSSGQGRTPLHF. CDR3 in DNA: TGTGCCAGCAGCTCAGGACAGGGACGGACACCCCTCCACTTT.